These T cell receptor beta chains were read from a single sample in a study of CD8 T cells in Susac syndrome. TCRdb recomputed calls from the immunoSEQ multiplex PCR reads with MiXCR, one row per CDR3 protein. This table has about 160,000 distinct CDR3 sequences, just over 90% appearing once. The sequenced material came from CD4+ T cells from PBMCs. The receptors derive from a human donor in good health. Each CDR3 is given with its conserved first and last residue. D genes are given only for firm matches. Expanded clones get a size class; other rows say once, few or many, or leave the size out.

V gene: TRBV20-1
clone size: .
J gene: TRBJ2-3
D gene: .
CDR3 DNA: TGCAGTGCTAGATTCGAAGGCCGGGACCCAAGGGTGTTAGATACGCAGTATTTT
CDR3 protein: CSARFEGRDPRVLDTQYF

V gene: TRBV9
clone size: .
J gene: TRBJ2-1
D gene: .
CDR3 DNA: TGTGCCAGCAGCGTAGGTAGTTACAATGAGCAGTTCTTC
CDR3 protein: CASSVGSYNEQFF

V gene: TRBV20-1
clone size: .
J gene: TRBJ2-7
D gene: TRBD1
CDR3 DNA: TGCAGTGCTTTGCGCTCGGACAGGAACTACGAGCAGTACTTC
CDR3 protein: CSALRSDRNYEQYF

V gene: TRBV23-1
clone size: .
J gene: TRBJ2-3
D gene: TRBD1
CDR3 DNA: TGCGCCAGCATTCCTACCGACAGGGTTGCAGATACGCAGTATTTT
CDR3 protein: CASIPTDRVADTQYF

V gene: TRBV16
clone size: .
J gene: TRBJ1-4
D gene: .
CDR3 DNA: TGTGCCAGCAGCCATGCCAACGAAAAACTGTTTTTT
CDR3 protein: CASSHANEKLFF

V gene: TRBV7-3
clone size: .
J gene: TRBJ2-2
D gene: .
CDR3 DNA: TGTGCCAGCAGTCGCCACAGGGAGAACACCGGGGAGCTGTTTTTT
CDR3 protein: CASSRHRENTGELFF

V gene: TRBV5-1
clone size: .
J gene: TRBJ1-5
D gene: .
CDR3 DNA: TGCGCCAGCAGCACCGGAGGGGATAATCAGCCCCAGCATTTT
CDR3 protein: CASSTGGDNQPQHF

V gene: TRBV9
clone size: .
J gene: TRBJ1-2
D gene: TRBD1
CDR3 DNA: TGTGCCAGCAGCGTAGCCGAGACAGGGGACTATGGCTACACCTTC
CDR3 protein: CASSVAETGDYGYTF

V gene: TRBV20-1
clone size: .
J gene: TRBJ2-3
D gene: .
CDR3 DNA: TGCAGTGCTAGGCCTTGGGACTGGAAGACAGATACGCAGTATTTT
CDR3 protein: CSARPWDWKTDTQYF

V gene: TRBV5-1
clone size: .
J gene: TRBJ2-7
D gene: .
CDR3 DNA: TGCGCCAGCAGCTTGGTCAGCCTCAGCTCCTACGAGCAGTACTTC
CDR3 protein: CASSLVSLSSYEQYF

V gene: TRBV7-8
clone size: .
J gene: TRBJ1-5
D gene: .
CDR3 DNA: TGTGCCAGCAGCCCCAGCAGGGCGAGCAATCAGCCCCAGCATTTT
CDR3 protein: CASSPSRASNQPQHF

V gene: TRBV9
clone size: .
J gene: TRBJ2-1
D gene: TRBD2
CDR3 DNA: TGTGCCAGCAGCTTCGGGCCTAGCGGGGGCCACATCAGCTCCTACAATGAGCAGTTCTTC
CDR3 protein: CASSFGPSGGHISSYNEQFF

V gene: TRBV28
clone size: once
J gene: TRBJ1-2
D gene: .
CDR3 DNA: TGTGCCAGCAGTCAGGGACAATATGGCTACACCTTC
CDR3 protein: CASSQGQYGYTF

V gene: TRBV3-1
clone size: .
J gene: TRBJ2-7
D gene: .
CDR3 DNA: TGTGCCAGCAGCGAGGCCGGGATCACCTACGAGCAGTACTTC
CDR3 protein: CASSEAGITYEQYF

V gene: TRBV19
clone size: .
J gene: TRBJ2-5
D gene: TRBD2
CDR3 DNA: TGTGCCAGTAGTATAGGGACTAGCGGCTGGGAGACCCAGTACTTC
CDR3 protein: CASSIGTSGWETQYF

V gene: TRBV20-1
clone size: once
J gene: TRBJ1-2
D gene: TRBD1
CDR3 DNA: TGCAGTGCTAGTTCCCCGGACAGGGTCCACACCTTC
CDR3 protein: CSASSPDRVHTF

V gene: TRBV7-9
clone size: .
J gene: TRBJ2-5
D gene: .
CDR3 DNA: TGTGCCAGCAGCCCTGGAGCGGGACAGCAAGAGACCCAGTACTTC
CDR3 protein: CASSPGAGQQETQYF

V gene: TRBV6-1
clone size: .
J gene: TRBJ2-1
D gene: TRBD2
CDR3 DNA: TGTGCCAGCAGTGTAGCGGGGGGACACTACAATGAGCAGTTCTTC
CDR3 protein: CASSVAGGHYNEQFF

V gene: TRBV5-1
clone size: .
J gene: TRBJ1-6
D gene: .
CDR3 DNA: TGCGCCAGCAGCTGGGGGGGAGGTGATAATTCACCCCTCCATTTT
CDR3 protein: CASSWGGGDNSPLHF

V gene: TRBV5-5
clone size: .
J gene: TRBJ2-3
D gene: .
CDR3 DNA: TGTGCCAGCAGCTTCCAGGGTCAGGATACGCAGTATTTT
CDR3 protein: CASSFQGQDTQYF

V gene: TRBV5-1
clone size: .
J gene: TRBJ1-1
D gene: TRBD1
CDR3 DNA: TGCGCCAGCAGCTTGGGGACAGGATACACTGAAGCTTTCTTT
CDR3 protein: CASSLGTGYTEAFF

V gene: TRBV12-3/TRBV12-4
clone size: .
J gene: TRBJ1-5
D gene: .
CDR3 DNA: TGTGCCAGCAGTACCCGGTGGAATAGCAATCAGCCCCAGCATTTT
CDR3 protein: CASSTRWNSNQPQHF

V gene: TRBV29-1
clone size: .
J gene: TRBJ2-7
D gene: TRBD1
CDR3 DNA: TGCAGCGTTGGAAGGGGGCTGGCTTACGAGCAGTACTTC
CDR3 protein: CSVGRGLAYEQYF

V gene: TRBV7-2
clone size: .
J gene: TRBJ1-1
D gene: .
CDR3 DNA: TGTGCCAGCAGCTTAGTGGCGGACACTGAAGCTTTCTTT
CDR3 protein: CASSLVADTEAFF

V gene: TRBV2
clone size: few
J gene: TRBJ2-7
D gene: .
CDR3 DNA: TGTGCCAGCAAGGTTACTGGCAGAACCTACGAGCAGTACTTC
CDR3 protein: CASKVTGRTYEQYF

V gene: TRBV3-1
clone size: .
J gene: TRBJ2-3
D gene: .
CDR3 DNA: TGTGCCAGCAGCCAAGATAGGTTGGGCGTCCCTGGAGATACGCAGTATTTT
CDR3 protein: CASSQDRLGVPGDTQYF

V gene: TRBV29-1
clone size: .
J gene: TRBJ2-7
D gene: TRBD1
CDR3 DNA: TGCAGCGCCAGACAGGGGGTTACCTACGAGCAGTACTTC
CDR3 protein: CSARQGVTYEQYF